A single sample gave rise to the 8 T cell receptor beta chains below, sequenced in a study of T-cell memory formation after mild COVID-19. TCRdb fed the 5' RACE reads into MiXCR, producing one record per CDR3 protein. The sample consists of about 290,000 distinct CDR3 sequences, more than 15% of them appearing once. The specimen sequenced was PBMCs or a T cell subset sorted from them (not recorded which). The origin of the receptors is a young man who had mild COVID-19 (a few samples of this study predate the infection). Cell type and time point are not known.

This clonotype was counted only a few times. The chain has TRBV12-3 or TRBV12-4 and TRBJ2-5, with 7 bases that match TRBD2. The CDR3 covers 14 residues. V lost 3 bases and J lost 5; bases outside the gene matches: 6. The CDR3 loop is CASSLGGTRETQYF. The CDR3 DNA follows: TGTGCCAGCAGTTTGGGAGGGACTCGGGAGACCCAGTACTTC.

The chain links TRBV7-2 to TRBJ2-7; 9 positions agree with TRBD2. V trimming: 3 bases; J trimming: 3 bases; junction bases outside the gene matches: 6. The germline gives CDR1 SGHTA, CDR2 FQGNSA. The CDR3 has 15 residues. CDR3 coding DNA: TGTGCCAGCAGCTTGCGGGGGGGGCAGGACTACGAGCAGTACGTC. Translating it yields CASSLRGGQDYEQYV.

This clonotype was found many times. V and J are TRBV28 and TRBJ2-3; D perhaps matches TRBD1 (5 bases). Germline V gene lookup returns CDR1 MDHEN and CDR2 SYDVKM. This CDR3 has 16 amino acids. V lost 2 bases to trimming and J lost 6 bases, with 18 bases between them. CDR3 in amino acids: CASSLIARARGDTQYF. In nucleotides, the CDR3 is TGTGCCAGCAGTTTAATAGCCCGAGCTAGGGGTGATACGCAGTATTTT.

V gene TRBV4-3 combines with J gene TRBJ1-4; 9 positions agree with TRBD1. The CDR3 runs to 15 residues. V lost 4 bases, J lost 7 bases, and 7 bases stayed unmatched. CDR1 and CDR2 (germline): LGHNA, YSLEER. CDR3 nucleotides: TGCGCCAGCAGCCTTAACGGACAGGGGCGTGAAAAACTGTTTTTT. Translating it yields CASSLNGQGREKLFF.

Ten or more counts support this clonotype. The V call is TRBV12-3 or TRBV12-4, the J call TRBJ1-5; D gene ambiguous. CDR3 length: 12 amino acids. Trimming shortened V by 6 bases and J by 10 bases, and 13 bases separated the two germline ends. The CDR3 loop reads CASSSSSDPQHF. The CDR3 DNA reads as TGTGCCAGCAGCTCCTCTTCCGACCCCCAGCATTTT.

This clonotype was detected a few times. The chain is built from TRBV7-9 and TRBJ2-1; 8 bases agree with TRBD2. V gave up 4 bases and J gave up 6 bases; unmatched junction bases: 14. Germline V gene sequence: CDR1 SEHNR, CDR2 FQNEAQ (reference sequence). CDR3 length equals 17 residues. The chain's CDR3 is CASSSRRGAGETNEQFF. The CDR3 coding sequence is TGTGCCAGCAGCTCCCGTCGTGGAGCGGGGGAGACCAATGAGCAGTTCTTC.

This clonotype was seen many times. The chain couples TRBV29-1 to TRBJ1-1, with a weak D call TRBD1 (5 bases). The CDR3 covers 12 residues. V shed 7 bases and J shed 4 bases, with 13 bases lying between them. Germline V lookup: CDR1 SQVTM, CDR2 ANQGSEA. The CDR3 reads CSAEGQGTEAFF. The CDR3 DNA reads as TGCAGCGCCGAGGGCCAGGGCACTGAAGCTTTCTTT.

This clonotype was observed a handful of times. The chain recombines TRBV6-1 with TRBJ2-7; 11 bases are a match to TRBD1. Trimming removed 5 bases from V and 1 base from J; junction bases left unmatched: 4. The germline CDR1 and CDR2 sequences are MNHNS and SASEGT. CDR3 size: 15 residues. CDR3 bases: TGTGCCAGCAGTTGGGACAGGGGGTTGTCCTACGAGCAGTACGTC. This translates into CASSWDRGLSYEQYV.